The clone carrying this TCR beta chain rates as medium-sized. Its target is unknown. The read gets to within 3 residues of the CDR3 end, and the germline J gene fills in the rest. The sample originates from a study of T cell clonality in common variable immunodeficiency. Study outcomes and limitations: T cell subpopulation sequencing would be needed to explain CVID clonality.

Libraries were prepared by immunoSEQ multiplex PCR; TCRdb keeps only in-frame clonotypes and omits some of them. The sample includes around 30,000 clones, none of them occurring once. Trimming cost V 4 bases and J 5 bases; bases outside gene matches: 8. Germline values: CDR1 MRHNA, CDR2 SNTAGT. This CDR3 region has 15 residues. The TCR comes from a person aged 18-69 years in good health. Sample: peripheral blood mononuclear cells. The gene calls are TRBV6-4 and TRBJ2-3, with 8 bases aligning to TRBD2. The CDR3 bases that were read are TGTGCCAGCAGTGCGCTAGCGGGCTCTGGAGATACG. This gives the protein CASSALAGSGDT. The CDR3 reads in full as CASSALAGSGDTQYF.